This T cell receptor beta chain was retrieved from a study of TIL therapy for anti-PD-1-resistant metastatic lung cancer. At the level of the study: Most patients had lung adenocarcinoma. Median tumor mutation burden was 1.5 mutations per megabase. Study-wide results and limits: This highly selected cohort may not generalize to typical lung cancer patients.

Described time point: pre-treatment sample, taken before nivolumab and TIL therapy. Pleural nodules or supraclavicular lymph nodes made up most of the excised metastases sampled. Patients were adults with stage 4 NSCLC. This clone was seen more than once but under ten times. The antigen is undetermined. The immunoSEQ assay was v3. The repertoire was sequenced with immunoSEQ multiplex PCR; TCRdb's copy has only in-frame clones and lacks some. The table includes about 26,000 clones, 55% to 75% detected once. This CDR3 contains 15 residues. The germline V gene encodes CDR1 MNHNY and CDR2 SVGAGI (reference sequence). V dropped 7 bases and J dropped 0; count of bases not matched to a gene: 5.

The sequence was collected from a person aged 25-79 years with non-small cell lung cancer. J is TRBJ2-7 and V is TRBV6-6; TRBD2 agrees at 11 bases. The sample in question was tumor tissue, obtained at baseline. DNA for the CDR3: TGTGCCAGCACCGATAGCGGGGGGGACTCCTACGAGCAGTACTTC. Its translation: CASTDSGGDSYEQYF.